This T cell receptor beta chain was captured in a study of T cells in Graves' hyperthyroidism and ophthalmopathy. Patients counted as stable if ophthalmopathy did not develop within 18 months. The investigators amplified TCR beta CDR3 regions from RNA transcripts. First-round RT-PCR with HTBI primers amplified the TCR CDR3 region. TCRdb ran MiXCR on the multiplex PCR reads and lists one entry per CDR3 protein. Seen here are roughly 750,000 distinct CDR3 sequences, approximately 16% observed once, and the top ten hold over 7.5%. This clonotype showed up just a few times. V shed 1 base and J 7 bases; nucleotides not matched to a gene: 7. The CDR3 length is 15 residues. Germline CDR1 SGHVS, CDR2 FNYEAQ.

The rearrangement links TRBV7-6 to TRBJ2-7; 10 positions match TRBD1. The origin of this receptor is a young man with Graves' hyperthyroidism. The sequenced sample consisted of blood. The CDR3 is CASSLDLTGGREQYF. The DNA of the CDR3 is TGTGCCAGCAGCTTAGACCTGACAGGGGGCCGGGAGCAGTACTTC.